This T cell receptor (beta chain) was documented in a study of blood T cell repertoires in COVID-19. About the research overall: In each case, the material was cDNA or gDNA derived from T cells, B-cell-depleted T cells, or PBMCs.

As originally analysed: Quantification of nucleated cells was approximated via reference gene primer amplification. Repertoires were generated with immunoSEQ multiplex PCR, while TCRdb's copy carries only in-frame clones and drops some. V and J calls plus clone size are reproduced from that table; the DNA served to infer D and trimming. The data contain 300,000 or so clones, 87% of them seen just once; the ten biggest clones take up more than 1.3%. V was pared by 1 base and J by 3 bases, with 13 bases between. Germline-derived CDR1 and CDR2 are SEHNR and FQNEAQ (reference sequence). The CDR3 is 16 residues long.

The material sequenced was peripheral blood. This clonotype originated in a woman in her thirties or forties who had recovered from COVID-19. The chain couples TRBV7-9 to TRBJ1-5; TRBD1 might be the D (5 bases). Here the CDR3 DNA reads TGTGCCAGCAGCTTAGGAGAGTCGGGGGACAATCAGCCCCAGCATTTT. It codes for CASSLGESGDNQPQHF.